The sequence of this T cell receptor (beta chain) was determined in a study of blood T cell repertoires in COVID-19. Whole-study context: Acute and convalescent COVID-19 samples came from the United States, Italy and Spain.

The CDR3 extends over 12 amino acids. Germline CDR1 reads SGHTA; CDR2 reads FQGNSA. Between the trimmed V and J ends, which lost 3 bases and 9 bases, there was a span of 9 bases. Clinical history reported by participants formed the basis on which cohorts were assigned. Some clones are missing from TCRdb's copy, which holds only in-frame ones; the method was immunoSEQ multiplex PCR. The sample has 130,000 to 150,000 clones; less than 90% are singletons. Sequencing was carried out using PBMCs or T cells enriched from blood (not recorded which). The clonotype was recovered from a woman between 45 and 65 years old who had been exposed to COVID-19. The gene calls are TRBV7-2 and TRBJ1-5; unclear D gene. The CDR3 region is CASSLGSGPQHF. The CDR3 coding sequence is TGTGCCAGCAGCTTGGGGAGTGGGCCCCAGCATTTT. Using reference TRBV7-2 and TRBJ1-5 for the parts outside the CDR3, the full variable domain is GAGVSQSPSNKVTEKGKDVELRCDPISGHTALYWYRQSLGQGLEFLIYFQGNSAPDKSGLPSDRFSAERTGGSVSTLTIQRTQQEDSAVYLCASSLGSGPQHFGDGTRLSIL.